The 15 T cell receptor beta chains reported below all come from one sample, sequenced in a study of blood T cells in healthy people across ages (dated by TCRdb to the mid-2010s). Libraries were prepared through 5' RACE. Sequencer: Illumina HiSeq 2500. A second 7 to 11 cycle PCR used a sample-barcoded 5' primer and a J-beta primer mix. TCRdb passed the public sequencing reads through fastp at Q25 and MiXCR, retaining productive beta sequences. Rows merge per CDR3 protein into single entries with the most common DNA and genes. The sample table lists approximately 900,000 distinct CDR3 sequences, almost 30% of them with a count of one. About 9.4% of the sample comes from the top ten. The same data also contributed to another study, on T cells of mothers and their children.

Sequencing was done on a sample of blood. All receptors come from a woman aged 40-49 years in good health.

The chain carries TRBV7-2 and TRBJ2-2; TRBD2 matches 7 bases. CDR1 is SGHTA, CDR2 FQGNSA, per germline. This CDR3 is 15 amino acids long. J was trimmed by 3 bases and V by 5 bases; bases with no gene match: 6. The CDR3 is CASSPRLAHTGELFF. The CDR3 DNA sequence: TGTGCCAGCAGCCCCAGACTAGCCCACACCGGGGAGCTGTTTTTT.

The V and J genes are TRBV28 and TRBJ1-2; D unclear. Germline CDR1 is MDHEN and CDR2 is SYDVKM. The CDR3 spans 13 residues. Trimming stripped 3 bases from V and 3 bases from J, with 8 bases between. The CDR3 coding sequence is TGTGCCAGCAGTTTCCAGACACACTATGGCTACACCTTC. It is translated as CASSFQTHYGYTF.

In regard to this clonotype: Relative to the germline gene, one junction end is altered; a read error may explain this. The CDR3 DNA reads TGTGCCGTCAGTGAGGGGAATGGCTACACCTTC. It yields the protein CAVSEGNGYTF. The chain couples TRBV10-3 to TRBJ1-2, with a possible D match to TRBD1 (5 bases). CDR1 is ENHRY and CDR2 is SYGVKD in the germline V gene. The CDR3 runs 11 residues.

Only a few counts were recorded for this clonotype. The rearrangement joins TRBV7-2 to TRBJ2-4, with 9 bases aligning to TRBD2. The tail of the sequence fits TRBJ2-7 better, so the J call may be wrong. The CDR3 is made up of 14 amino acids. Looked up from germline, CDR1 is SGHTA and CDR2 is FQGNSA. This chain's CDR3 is CASSTAGGWYEQYF. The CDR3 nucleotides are TGTGCCAGCAGTACGGCGGGGGGGTGGTACGAGCAGTACTTC.

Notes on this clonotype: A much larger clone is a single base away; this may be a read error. The CDR3 nucleotides read TGTGCCAGCAGTTACGGGGGGACAGGTCCCTTGCACCAAGAGACCCAGTACTTC. It yields the protein CASSYGGTGPLHQETQYF. The J gene is TRBJ2-5, the V gene TRBV6-2 or TRBV6-3; 8 nucleotides line up with TRBD1. Germline loops: CDR1 MNHEY, CDR2 SVGEGT. The CDR3 extends over 18 amino acids. The trim removed 2 bases at V and 0 bases at J, leaving 11 bases unmatched.

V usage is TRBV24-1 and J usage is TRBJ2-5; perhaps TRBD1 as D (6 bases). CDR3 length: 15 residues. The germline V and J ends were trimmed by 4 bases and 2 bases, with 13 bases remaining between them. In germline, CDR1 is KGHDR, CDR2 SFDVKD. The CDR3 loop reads CATSESGVDQETQYF. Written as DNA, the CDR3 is TGTGCCACCAGTGAGTCAGGGGTTGATCAAGAGACCCAGTACTTC.

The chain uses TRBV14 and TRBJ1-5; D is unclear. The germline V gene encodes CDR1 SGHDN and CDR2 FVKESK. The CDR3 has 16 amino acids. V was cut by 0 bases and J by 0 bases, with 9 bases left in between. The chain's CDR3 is CASSQDPFDSNQPQHF. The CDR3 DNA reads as TGTGCCAGCAGCCAAGATCCATTCGATAGCAATCAGCCCCAGCATTTT.

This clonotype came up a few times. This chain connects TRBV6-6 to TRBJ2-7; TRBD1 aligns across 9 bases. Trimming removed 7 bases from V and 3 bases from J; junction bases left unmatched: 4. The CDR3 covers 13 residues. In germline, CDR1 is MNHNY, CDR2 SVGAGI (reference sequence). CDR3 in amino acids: CASNRQGDYEQYF. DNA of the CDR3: TGTGCCAGCAACCGACAGGGGGACTACGAGCAGTACTTC.

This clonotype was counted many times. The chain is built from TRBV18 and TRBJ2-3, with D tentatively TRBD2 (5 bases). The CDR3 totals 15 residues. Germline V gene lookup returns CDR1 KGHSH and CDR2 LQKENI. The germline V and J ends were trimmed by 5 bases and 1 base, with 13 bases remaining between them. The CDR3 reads CASSTAGRGTDTQYF. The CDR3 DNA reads TGTGCCAGCTCAACCGCCGGGCGGGGCACAGATACGCAGTATTTT.

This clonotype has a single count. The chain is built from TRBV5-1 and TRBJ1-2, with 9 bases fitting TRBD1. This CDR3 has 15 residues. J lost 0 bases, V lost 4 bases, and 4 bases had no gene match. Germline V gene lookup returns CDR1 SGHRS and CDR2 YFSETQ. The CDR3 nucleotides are TGCGCCAGCAGCAGTGGACAGGGGCCTAACTATGGCTACACCTTC. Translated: CASSSGQGPNYGYTF.

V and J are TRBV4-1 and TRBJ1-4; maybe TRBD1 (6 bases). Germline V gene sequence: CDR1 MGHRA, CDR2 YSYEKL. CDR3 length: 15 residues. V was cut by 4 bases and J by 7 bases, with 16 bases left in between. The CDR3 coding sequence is TGCGCCAGCAGCCCACAGGGTCTGACGTTTGAAAAACTGTTTTTT. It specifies CASSPQGLTFEKLFF.

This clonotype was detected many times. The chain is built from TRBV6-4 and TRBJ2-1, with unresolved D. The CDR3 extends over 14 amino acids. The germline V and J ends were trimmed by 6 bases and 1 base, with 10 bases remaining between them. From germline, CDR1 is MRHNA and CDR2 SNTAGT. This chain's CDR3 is CASRRDNSYNEQFF. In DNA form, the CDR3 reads TGTGCCAGCAGAAGAGACAATTCCTACAATGAGCAGTTCTTC.

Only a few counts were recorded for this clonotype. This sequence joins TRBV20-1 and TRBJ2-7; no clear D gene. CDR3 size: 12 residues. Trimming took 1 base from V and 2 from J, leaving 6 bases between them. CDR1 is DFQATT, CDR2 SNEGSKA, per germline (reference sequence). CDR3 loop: CSARVLTYEQYF. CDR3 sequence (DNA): TGCAGTGCTAGAGTACTCACCTACGAGCAGTACTTC.

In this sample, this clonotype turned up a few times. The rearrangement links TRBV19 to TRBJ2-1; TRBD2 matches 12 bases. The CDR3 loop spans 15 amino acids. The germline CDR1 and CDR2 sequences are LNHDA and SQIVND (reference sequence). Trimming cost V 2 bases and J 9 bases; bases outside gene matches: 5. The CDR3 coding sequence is TGTGCCAGTAGTATACTAGCGGGGGGGCAGAGTGAGCAGTTCTTC. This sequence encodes CASSILAGGQSEQFF.

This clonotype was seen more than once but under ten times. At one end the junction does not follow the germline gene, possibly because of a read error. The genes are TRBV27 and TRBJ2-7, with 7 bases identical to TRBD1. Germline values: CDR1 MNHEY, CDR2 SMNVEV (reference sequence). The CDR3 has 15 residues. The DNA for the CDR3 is TGTGCCAGCAGTCCTCGACAGGGTGTCGCCTACGGGCAGTACTTC. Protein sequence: CASSPRQGVAYGQYF.